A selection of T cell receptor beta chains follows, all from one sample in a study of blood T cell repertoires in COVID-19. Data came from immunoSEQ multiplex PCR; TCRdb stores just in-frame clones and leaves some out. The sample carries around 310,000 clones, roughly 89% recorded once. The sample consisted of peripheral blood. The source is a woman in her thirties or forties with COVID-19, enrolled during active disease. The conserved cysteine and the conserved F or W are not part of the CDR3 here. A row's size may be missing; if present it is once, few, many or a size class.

SVDQGAETYEQY | NA | TRBV29-1
ASSSEWGDNSPLH | NA | TRBV4-3
ASSLATASEAF | NA | TRBV12-3/TRBV12-4
ASREGGSGQPQH | NA | TRBV28
ASSIDYGYT | NA | TRBV28
ASSFGRGNTIY | once | TRBV27
ASSLAKRAF | NA | TRBV28
ASSFPGQPNYGYT | few | TRBV5-5
ASSRDSNYGYT | NA | TRBV7-9
SAGDRQATGELF | NA | TRBV29-1
ASSFGTGVMFDGYT | NA | TRBV9
AINRQGMTDTQY | NA | TRBV10-3
AISDPMGRGQPQH | NA | TRBV10-3
ASSPGVYTEAF | NA | TRBV7-9
VLEENYGYT | few | TRBV30
ASSLQGEYGYT | once | TRBV25-1
ASSLIGLLSYNEQF | NA | TRBV28
AWRGRASNSPLH | NA | TRBV30
ASSPRGFYGYT | NA | TRBV28
ATGGVVSYEQY | NA | TRBV10-3
AVGPGRDTGELF | NA | TRBV24-1
AIQGQGTSEQY | NA | TRBV10-3
ASSLVYQGHEQY | NA | TRBV27
ASSQGTGNSPLH | NA | TRBV3-1/TRBV3-2
ASSPRAALTIY | NA | TRBV7-2
ASSRERTSGLNNEQF | NA | TRBV3-1/TRBV3-2
ASFGGRKDYEQY | NA | TRBV6-4
ASSLMAGDLKGELF | NA | TRBV7-3
ASSLDVAYEQY | NA | TRBV11-2
ASSPPDGAYGYT | NA | TRBV18
ASSQEVLAQETQY | NA | TRBV3-1/TRBV3-2
ASSFQGSNYGYT | NA | TRBV27
ASSLMGLNIQY | NA | TRBV5-5
ASSDGQNSGNTIY | NA | TRBV2
ASSAGSSLSRPLH | NA | TRBV9
ASSLTSGGVLRNTIY | once | TRBV7-8
ASTIGGGLTEAF | NA | TRBV19
ASSSTSGTGIEAF | NA | TRBV6-2/TRBV6-3
AISPPDRVDGYT | once | TRBV10-3
AWSVRGGVLNTIY | once | TRBV30
ASSPLTSGDNEQF | NA | TRBV18
ASSLSERQAGYEQY | NA | TRBV7-6
ASSRTPGEGNQPQH | NA | TRBV6-2/TRBV6-3
ASSYGGTQPQH | NA | TRBV6-2/TRBV6-3
SASDRSYEQY | NA | TRBV20-1
ASSPLTPRDNEKLF | NA | TRBV7-2
ASSQGTGVDEQF | once | TRBV4-3
ASSSGQTSGNTIY | NA | TRBV11-1
ASSDPRGEDTQY | NA | TRBV2
ASSHASSTDTQY | NA | TRBV6-4
ASTPLSGSNQPQH | few | TRBV7-9
ASIPGQGDYGYT | NA | TRBV5-1
ASRIRDRVASNQPQH | NA | TRBV28
ASSADTHTEAF | NA | TRBV9